The 18 T cell receptor beta chains in this list originate from one sample, sequenced in a study of T-cell memory formation after mild COVID-19. MiXCR, applied by TCRdb to the 5' RACE reads, yields one record per CDR3 protein. The repertoire includes about 82,000 distinct CDR3 sequences, 13% of them detected once, and over 25% sits in the top ten. The sequenced material came from PBMCs or a T cell subset sorted from them (not recorded which). These TCRs come from an adult woman who had mild COVID-19 (a few samples of this study predate the infection). Cell type and time point are not known.

This clonotype was recorded many times. The V call is TRBV20-1, the J call TRBJ2-1, with TRBD2 as a possible D gene (6 bases). This CDR3 region has 17 residues. Germline V lookup: CDR1 DFQATT, CDR2 SNEGSKA (reference sequence). With 2 bases removed from V and 0 bases from J, the gap between germline ends came to 17 bases. The CDR3 coding sequence is TGCAGTGCTAGAAAGTGGGCTAGCGAGAGCTCCTACAATGAGCAGTTCTTC. It translates to CSARKWASESSYNEQFF.

J is TRBJ2-1 and V is TRBV19, with unresolved D. V was trimmed by 10 bases and J by 4 bases, leaving 17 bases between them. CDR1 LNHDA and CDR2 SQIVND come from the germline V gene (reference sequence). The CDR3 runs to 14 residues. CDR3 sequence (DNA): TGTGCCACCCAGGTGGAGTTCCAGTACAATGAGCAGTTCTTC. Protein product: CATQVEFQYNEQFF.

This clonotype was detected ten times or more. The genes are TRBV5-1 and TRBJ2-5; D remains ambiguous. From germline, CDR1 is SGHRS and CDR2 YFSETQ. The CDR3 extends over 15 amino acids. V lost 0 bases to trimming and J lost 5 bases, with 14 bases between them. The DNA of the CDR3 is TGCGCCAGCAGCTTGGACTACTCCAGTGGGGAGACCCAGTACTTC. Its translation: CASSLDYSSGETQYF.

This clonotype came up a few times. The chain links TRBV4-1 to TRBJ1-5; D is unresolved. This CDR3 is built from 16 residues. V lost 1 base and J lost 2, with 12 bases in between. CDR1 MGHRA and CDR2 YSYEKL come from the germline V gene. The CDR3 region has the DNA TGCGCCAGCAGCCAAGTGAGCGGGCAGGGCAATCAGCCCCAGCATTTT. It codes for CASSQVSGQGNQPQHF.

The chain joins TRBV7-9 to TRBJ2-2, with 7 bases matching TRBD2. The V gene end was trimmed by 7 bases and the J gene end by 7 bases; junction bases not matched to a gene: 12. Germline assignment: CDR1 SEHNR and CDR2 FQNEAQ (reference sequence). The CDR3 has 15 amino acids. CDR3 in amino acids: CASTQNAGENGELFF. DNA for the CDR3: TGTGCCAGCACCCAGAATGCGGGGGAGAACGGGGAGCTGTTTTTT. Together with reference TRBV7-9 and TRBJ2-2, the CDR3 gives the full variable domain: DTGVSQNPRHKITKRGQNVTFRCDPISEHNRLYWYRQTLGQGPEFLTYFQNEAQLEKSRLLSDRFSAERPKGSFSTLEIQRTEQGDSAMYLCASTQNAGENGELFFGEGSRLTVL.

The V and J genes are TRBV27 and TRBJ2-1; 9 bases fit TRBD2. The CDR3 sequence is 15 residues long. Germline values: CDR1 MNHEY, CDR2 SMNVEV (reference sequence). With V trimmed by 2 bases and J by 5 bases, 4 bases remained unmatched. This chain's CDR3 is CASSLAGGPNNEQFF. The CDR3 DNA follows: TGTGCCAGCAGTTTAGCGGGAGGGCCAAACAATGAGCAGTTCTTC.

The chain links TRBV7-8 to TRBJ2-1; TRBD2 matches 14 bases. The CDR3 runs to 16 residues. CDR1 is SGHVS and CDR2 is FQNEAQ in the germline V gene. Losses at the gene ends were 4 bases for V and 9 bases for J; bases not matched to a gene: 8. The CDR3 nucleotides read TGTGCCAGCAGCTGGGGACTAGCGGGAGTATTGGGTGAGCAGTTCTTC. It codes for CASSWGLAGVLGEQFF.

This clonotype was counted a few times. The V gene is TRBV5-1, the J gene TRBJ2-7; D is possibly TRBD1 or TRBD2 (5 bases each). The CDR3 contains 13 residues. In germline, CDR1 is SGHRS, CDR2 YFSETQ. Trimming left V 4 bases short and J 2 bases short, with 10 bases between. The CDR3 spells CASSPGSTYEQYF. The CDR3 bases are TGCGCCAGCAGCCCAGGGAGTACCTACGAGCAGTACTTC.

This chain connects TRBV9 to TRBJ2-7; unclear D gene. Germline CDR1 is SGDLS and CDR2 is YYNGEE. This CDR3 is built from 13 residues. V lost 1 base to trimming and J lost 0 bases, with 5 bases between them. The CDR3 region has the DNA TGTGCCAGCAGCGTACAGGACTCCTACGAGCAGTACTTC. It yields the protein CASSVQDSYEQYF. Full variable domain (rest looked up from reference TRBV9 and TRBJ2-7): DSGVTQTPKHLITATGQRVTLRCSPRSGDLSVYWYQQSLDQGLQFLIQYYNGEERAKGNILERFSAQQFPDLHSELNLSSLELGDSALYFCASSVQDSYEQYFGPGTRLTVT.

The chain recombines TRBV25-1 with TRBJ2-7; D perhaps matches TRBD2 (7 bases). Trimming cost V 4 bases and J 0 bases, with 13 bases left between them. The CDR3 extends over 15 amino acids. Germline values: CDR1 MGHDK, CDR2 SYGVNS. CDR3: CASSGGGTYSYEQYF. The DNA of the CDR3 is TGTGCCAGCAGTGGGGGAGGGACATACTCCTACGAGCAGTACTTC.

This clonotype has more than one count but fewer than ten. The rearrangement uses TRBV5-6 and TRBJ2-7; the D gene is possibly TRBD1 (5 bases). CDR3 length equals 14 residues. The germline V and J ends were trimmed by 5 bases and 0 bases, with 12 bases remaining between them. Germline V CDR1 and CDR2: SGHDT, YYEEEE. The CDR3 loop reads CASRRAGHSYEQYF. The CDR3 DNA reads as TGTGCCAGCAGACGGGCCGGACACTCCTACGAGCAGTACTTC.

This clonotype was counted only a few times. The J gene is TRBJ2-3, the V gene TRBV7-6; D is unclear. Germline V gives CDR1 SGHVS, CDR2 FNYEAQ. Deletions cut 5 bases from V and 4 bases from J, with 13 bases between. This CDR3 comprises 14 residues. The DNA for the CDR3 is TGTGCCAGCAGCCCTGAGAGAGGCTCAGATACGCAGTATTTT. It specifies CASSPERGSDTQYF.

This clonotype was observed a handful of times. The chain has TRBV15 and TRBJ2-5; D remains unclear. Germline V gene lookup returns CDR1 LNHNV and CDR2 YYDKDF (reference sequence). V lost 4 bases and J lost 5, with 14 bases in between. This CDR3 is 14 amino acids long. CDR3 bases: TGTGCCACCAGCACAACAGCTCTACACGAGACCCAGTACTTC. Translated, it gives CATSTTALHETQYF.

This sequence joins TRBV23-1 and TRBJ2-7; D might be TRBD1 (6 bases). TRBV23-1 is known as an ORF, though its function is uncertain. The CDR3 length is 13 residues. The ends were cut back, 4 bases at V and 5 bases at J, with 12 bases in the middle. CDR3 bases: TGCGCCAGCAGTCTTTACAGGGATAACGAGCAGTACTTC. It encodes CASSLYRDNEQYF.

The rearrangement joins TRBV7-8 to TRBJ2-5, with D unclear. The CDR3 is made up of 12 amino acids. V was shortened by 4 bases and J by 5 bases, with 8 bases between the two germline ends. CDR1 is SGHVS and CDR2 is FQNEAQ in the germline V gene. CDR3 nucleotides: TGTGCCAGCAGCTCAGGACGGGAGACCCAGTACTTC. It codes for CASSSGRETQYF.

This clonotype has a count of ten or more. CDR3 in amino acids: CASSTHGEQYF. The CDR3 nucleotides read TGTGCCAGCAGCACCCACGGCGAGCAGTACTTC. The rearrangement uses TRBV7-9 and TRBJ2-7; D remains unclear. The V gene's germline CDR1 is SEHNR and CDR2 FQNEAQ (reference sequence). CDR3 length: 11 amino acids. Deletions cut 5 bases from V and 6 bases from J, with 8 bases between.

This rearrangement joins TRBV5-5 to TRBJ2-3; tentative D call: TRBD1 (6 bases). V was pared by 4 bases and J by 8 bases, with 17 bases between. CDR1 and CDR2 from the germline V gene are SGHKS and YYEKEE (reference sequence). This CDR3 comprises 14 residues. CDR3 nucleotide sequence: TGTGCCAGCAGCCCACCGGACAGATCCGGTACGCAGTATTTT. Translation: CASSPPDRSGTQYF.

This clonotype was detected a few times. The chain combines TRBV12-3 or TRBV12-4 with TRBJ1-4; D remains ambiguous. Trimming removed 3 bases at V and 4 bases at J, with 12 bases between. The CDR3 is made up of 15 amino acids. CDR3 in amino acids: CASSFLEGDNEKLFF. CDR3 bases: TGTGCCAGCAGTTTTTTAGAGGGTGATAATGAAAAACTGTTTTTT.